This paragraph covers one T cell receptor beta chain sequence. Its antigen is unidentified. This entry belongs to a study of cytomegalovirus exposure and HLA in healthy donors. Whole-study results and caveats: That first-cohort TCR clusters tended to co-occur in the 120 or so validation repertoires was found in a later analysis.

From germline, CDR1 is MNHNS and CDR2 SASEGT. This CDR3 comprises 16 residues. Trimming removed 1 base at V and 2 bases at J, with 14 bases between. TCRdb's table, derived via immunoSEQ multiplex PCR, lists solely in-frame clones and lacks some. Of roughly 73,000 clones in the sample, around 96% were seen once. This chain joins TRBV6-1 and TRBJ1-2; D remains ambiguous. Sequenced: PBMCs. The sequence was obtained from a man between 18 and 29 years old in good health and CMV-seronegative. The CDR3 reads CASSEVVADTNYGYTF. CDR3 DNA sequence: TGTGCCAGCAGTGAAGTTGTCGCCGACACCAACTATGGCTACACCTTC.